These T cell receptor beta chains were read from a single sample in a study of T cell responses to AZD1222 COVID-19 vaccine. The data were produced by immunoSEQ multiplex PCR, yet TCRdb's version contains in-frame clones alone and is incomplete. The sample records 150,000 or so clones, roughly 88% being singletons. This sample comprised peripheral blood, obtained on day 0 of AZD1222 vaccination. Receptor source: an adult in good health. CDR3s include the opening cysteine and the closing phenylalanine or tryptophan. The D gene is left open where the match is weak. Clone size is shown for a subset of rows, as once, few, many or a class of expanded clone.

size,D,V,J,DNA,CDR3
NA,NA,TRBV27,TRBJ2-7,TGTGCCAGCAGCCTTAGCCCTACCTACGAGCAGTACTTC,CASSLSPTYEQYF
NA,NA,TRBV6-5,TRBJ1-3,TGTGCCAGCAGCTGGGGTACTGGAAACACCATATATTTT,CASSWGTGNTIYF
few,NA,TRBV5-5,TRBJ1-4,TGTGCCAGCAGCTTGCCCGGACAGTCTGTTGAAAAACTGTTTTTT,CASSLPGQSVEKLFF
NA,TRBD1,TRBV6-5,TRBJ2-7,TGTGCCAGCAGTTCGCCGGGACAGGGCTACGAGCAGTACTTC,CASSSPGQGYEQYF
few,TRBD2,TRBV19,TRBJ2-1,TGTGCCAGTAGTAGGACTAGCGGGGGACTCGACAATGAGCAGTTCTTC,CASSRTSGGLDNEQFF
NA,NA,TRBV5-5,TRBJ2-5,TGTGCCAGCAGCTTGGAGGGACTGGCGGTTGAGACCCAGTACTTC,CASSLEGLAVETQYF
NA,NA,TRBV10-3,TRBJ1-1,TGTGCCATCAGAGCTACAAACACTGAAGCTTTCTTT,CAIRATNTEAFF
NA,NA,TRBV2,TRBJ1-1,TGTGCCAGCAGTGAAGTGTTAAAGAACACTGAAGCTTTCTTT,CASSEVLKNTEAFF
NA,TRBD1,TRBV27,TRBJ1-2,TGTGCCAGCAGTTCGCTATCGACAGGGATCAGCTACACCTTC,CASSSLSTGISYTF
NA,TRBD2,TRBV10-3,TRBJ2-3,TGTGCCATCAGTGTCGGGGGGGCTAGCACAGATACGCAGTATTTT,CAISVGGASTDTQYF
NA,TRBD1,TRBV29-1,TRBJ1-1,TGCAGCGTGGGGGGCCGGACAGGGGATGGCAGAAACACTGAAGCTTTCTTT,CSVGGRTGDGRNTEAFF
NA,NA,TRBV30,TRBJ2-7,TGTGCCTGGATACCCAAGGGGGACCCTCCTATCAAGCAGTACTTC,CAWIPKGDPPIKQYF